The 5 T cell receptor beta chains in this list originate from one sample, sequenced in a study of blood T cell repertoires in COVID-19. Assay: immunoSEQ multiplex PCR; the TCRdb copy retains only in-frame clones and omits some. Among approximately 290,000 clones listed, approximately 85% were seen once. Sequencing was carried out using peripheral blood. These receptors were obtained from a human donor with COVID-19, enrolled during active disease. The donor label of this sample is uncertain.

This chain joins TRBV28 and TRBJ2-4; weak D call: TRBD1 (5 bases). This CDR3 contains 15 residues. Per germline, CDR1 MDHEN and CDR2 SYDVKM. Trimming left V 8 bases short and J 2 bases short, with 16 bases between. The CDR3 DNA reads TGTGCCAGCTGTAATTCCTGGGGCTCCAAAAACATTCAGTACTTC. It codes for CASCNSWGSKNIQYF. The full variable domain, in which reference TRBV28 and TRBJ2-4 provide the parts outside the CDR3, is DVKVTQSSRYLVKRTGEKVFLECVQDMDHENMFWYRQDPGLGLRLIYFSYDVKMKEKGDIPEGYSVSREKKERFSLILESASTNQTSMYLCASCNSWGSKNIQYFGAGTRLSVL.

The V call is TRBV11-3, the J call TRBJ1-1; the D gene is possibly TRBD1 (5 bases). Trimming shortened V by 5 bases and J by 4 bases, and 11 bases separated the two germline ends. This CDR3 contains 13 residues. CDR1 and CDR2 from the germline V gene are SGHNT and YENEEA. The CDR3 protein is CASSRGYSTEAFF. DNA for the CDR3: TGTGCCAGCAGCAGGGGATACAGCACTGAAGCTTTCTTT.

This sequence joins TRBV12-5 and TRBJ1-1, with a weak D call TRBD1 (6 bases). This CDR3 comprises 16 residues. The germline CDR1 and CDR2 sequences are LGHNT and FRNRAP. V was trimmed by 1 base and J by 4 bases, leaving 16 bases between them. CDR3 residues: CASGLDLQGAITEAFF. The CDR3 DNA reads TGTGCTAGTGGTTTGGACCTACAGGGTGCGATCACTGAAGCTTTCTTT.

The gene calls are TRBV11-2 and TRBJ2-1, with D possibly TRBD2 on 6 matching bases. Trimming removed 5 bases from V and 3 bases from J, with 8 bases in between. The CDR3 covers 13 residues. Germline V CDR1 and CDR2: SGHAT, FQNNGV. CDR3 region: CASSTDYYNEQFF. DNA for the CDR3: TGTGCCAGCAGCACGGACTACTACAATGAGCAGTTCTTC.

This CDR3 reads CASSLGQGNEKLFF. CDR3 in DNA: TGTGCCAGTAGTCTGGGACAGGGAAATGAAAAACTGTTTTTT. The chain joins TRBV19 to TRBJ1-4; 9 bases match TRBD1. V lost 5 bases to trimming and J lost 5 bases; unmatched junction nucleotides: 3. CDR3 length: 14 amino acids. Germline V gives CDR1 LNHDA, CDR2 SQIVND (reference sequence). The full variable domain, completed using reference TRBV19 and TRBJ1-4, is DGGITQSPKYLFRKEGQNVTLSCEQNLNHDAMYWYRQDPGQGLRLIYYSQIVNDFQKGDIAEGYSVSREKKESFPLTVTSAQKNPTAFYLCASSLGQGNEKLFFGSGTQLSVL.